This is a list of T cell receptor beta chains from one sample in a study of EBV T-cell therapy then PD-1 blockade in nasopharyngeal carcinoma. Antigen specificity for these receptors is unknown. Method: immunoSEQ multiplex PCR; TCRdb's copy keeps in-frame clones and lacks some. The sample records some 20,000 clones, under 90% being singletons. The material sequenced was CD8+ T cells from blood, taken at approximately day 60 from a patient whose treatment included autologous EBV-specific T cells and nivolumab. Every receptor here comes from a man in his forties with nasopharyngeal carcinoma. Both conserved end residues are part of each CDR3. The D gene is left open where the match is weak. A clone size is listed for some rows: how often the clone was seen (once, few, many), or a class if it is expanded.

d_call j_call v_call clone_size cdr3_aa cdr3_nt
. TRBJ2-4 TRBV3-1/TRBV3-2 . CASSQDREVVGIQYF TGTGCCAGCAGCCAAGACAGGGAGGTCGTGGGCATTCAGTACTTC
. TRBJ1-1 TRBV6-5 . CASSYFEGVNTEAFF TGTGCCAGCAGTTACTTCGAGGGGGTGAACACTGAAGCTTTCTTT
TRBD2 TRBJ2-3 TRBV7-3 . CASSLGAGGVDTQYF TGTGCCAGCAGCCTCGGGGCGGGGGGCGTGGATACGCAGTATTTT
TRBD2 TRBJ2-3 TRBV9 . CASSIQGGLGTDTQYF TGTGCCAGCAGCATTCAAGGGGGACTAGGAACAGATACGCAGTATTTT
. TRBJ2-7 TRBV27 once CASSFSAGARSYEQYF TGTGCCAGCAGTTTCTCCGCGGGGGCGCGGTCATACGAGCAGTACTTC
. TRBJ1-1 TRBV5-5 . CASSLRQSMNTEAFF TGTGCCAGCAGCTTAAGACAGAGCATGAACACTGAAGCTTTCTTT
. TRBJ2-2 TRBV4-1 . CASSPNPMTGELFF TGCGCCAGCAGCCCCAACCCGATGACCGGGGAGCTGTTTTTT
. TRBJ1-1 TRBV19 . CASHKGGAGPNTEAFF TGTGCCAGTCATAAGGGAGGGGCGGGTCCGAACACTGAAGCTTTCTTT
TRBD2 TRBJ2-7 TRBV4-3 . CASSQAAGGGPVYEQYF TGCGCCAGCAGCCAAGCGGCGGGCGGGGGGCCTGTTTACGAGCAGTACTTC
. TRBJ1-2 TRBV7-9 . CASSLAYTGFNYGYTF TGTGCCAGCAGCTTAGCTTATACGGGTTTCAACTATGGCTACACCTTC
. TRBJ1-1 TRBV10-3 once CAIREGLTEAFF TGTGCCATCAGGGAGGGTCTCACTGAAGCTTTCTTT
TRBD1 TRBJ2-5 TRBV29-1 . CSAVPGTGKETQYF TGCAGCGCCGTACCCGGGACAGGAAAAGAGACCCAGTACTTC
TRBD2 TRBJ2-1 TRBV9 . CASNGGGPYNEQFF TGTGCCAGCAACGGGGGGGGACCGTACAATGAGCAGTTCTTC
. TRBJ2-7 TRBV5-4 . CASSLEDSSYEQYF TGTGCCAGCAGCTTGGAGGACAGCTCCTACGAGCAGTACTTC
. TRBJ2-7 TRBV29-1 . CSSRDGSSYEQYF TGCAGCTCCCGGGACGGTAGCTCCTACGAGCAGTACTTC
. TRBJ1-4 TRBV7-8 once CASSRTTVKEKLFF TGTGCCAGCAGCCGAACAACGGTGAAAGAAAAACTGTTTTTT
. TRBJ2-1 TRBV28 . CASSRPYNEQFF TGTGCCAGCAGTAGACCCTACAATGAGCAGTTCTTC
TRBD2 TRBJ2-1 TRBV6-5 . CASSLTSGDYNEQFF TGTGCCAGCAGCCTTACTAGCGGCGACTACAATGAGCAGTTCTTC
TRBD2 TRBJ2-7 TRBV27 . CASSLGGSYEQYF TGTGCCAGCAGCTTGGGGGGGTCCTACGAGCAGTACTTC
. TRBJ1-1 TRBV5-1 . CASSLTSGRKNTEAFF TGCGCCAGCAGCCTGACTTCGGGGCGTAAGAACACTGAAGCTTTCTTT
. TRBJ1-3 TRBV9 . CASSGQGDTIYF TGTGCCAGCAGCGGGCAGGGTGACACCATATATTTT
. TRBJ2-3 TRBV7-9 . CASSSILGQGYGTDTQYF TGTGCCAGCAGCTCAATACTAGGGCAGGGTTACGGCACAGATACGCAGTATTTT
. TRBJ2-1 TRBV6-6 . CASRWENNEQFF TGTGCCAGCAGGTGGGAAAACAATGAGCAGTTCTTC
. TRBJ2-7 TRBV5-5 . CASSFFRSSYEQYF TGTGCCAGCAGCTTTTTCAGGAGCTCCTACGAGCAGTACTTC
. TRBJ1-2 TRBV28 . CASSSPEEAANYGYTF TGTGCCAGCAGTTCCCCCGAAGAGGCCGCTAACTATGGCTACACCTTC
. TRBJ2-7 TRBV6-2/TRBV6-3 . CASSSAGRAYEQYF TGTGCCAGCAGTTCGGCAGGACGAGCCTACGAGCAGTACTTC
. TRBJ1-1 TRBV15 . CATSREYLDTEAFF TGTGCCACCAGCAGAGAGTACCTGGACACTGAAGCTTTCTTT
. TRBJ1-1 TRBV5-6 . CASSLERALNTEAFF TGTGCCAGCAGCTTGGAACGAGCTTTGAACACTGAAGCTTTCTTT
TRBD1 TRBJ1-6 TRBV4-3 . CASSQGTGANSPLHF TGCGCCAGCAGCCAGGGGACAGGGGCAAATTCACCCCTCCACTTT
TRBD1 TRBJ1-2 TRBV15 once CATSRGTGLGYGYTF TGTGCCACCAGCAGGGGGACAGGGCTAGGCTATGGCTACACCTTC
. TRBJ2-1 TRBV19 . CASRYTAWWYWEQFF TGTGCCAGTAGATACACGGCCTGGTGGTATTGGGAGCAGTTCTTC
. TRBJ1-2 TRBV24-1 . CATSDYRAPGGYTF TGTGCCACCAGTGATTACAGGGCCCCAGGAGGCTACACCTTC
. TRBJ2-3 TRBV13 . CASSSGSIGADTQYF TGTGCCAGCAGCTCGGGCTCCATTGGGGCGGATACGCAGTATTTT
. TRBJ2-5 TRBV12-3/TRBV12-4 . CASSLLETQYF TGTGCCAGCAGTTTGTTAGAGACCCAGTACTTC
. TRBJ1-1 TRBV7-3 . CASSDNTEAFF TGTGCCAGCAGCGACAACACTGAAGCTTTCTTT
. TRBJ1-1 TRBV3-1/TRBV3-2 . CASSQDGGGRTEAFF TGTGCCAGCAGCCAAGATGGAGGGGGGAGGACTGAAGCTTTCTTT
. TRBJ1-5 TRBV9 . CASSVGAEEFSNQPQHF TGTGCCAGCAGCGTAGGAGCGGAGGAATTTAGCAATCAGCCCCAGCATTTT
. TRBJ2-3 TRBV27 . CASSLLFGDTQYF TGTGCCAGCAGTTTATTATTTGGAGATACGCAGTATTTT
TRBD2 TRBJ2-3 TRBV15 . CATSRDPVIAGVPSTDTQYF TGTGCCACCAGCAGAGATCCGGTGATAGCGGGGGTTCCTAGCACAGATACGCAGTATTTT
TRBD2 TRBJ2-7 TRBV9 . CASSVAGGPSYEQYF TGTGCCAGCAGCGTAGCGGGGGGGCCGTCCTACGAGCAGTACTTC
. TRBJ1-1 TRBV3-1/TRBV3-2 . CASYTQRPVGGVTEAFF TGTGCCAGCTACACCCAACGGCCAGTAGGGGGTGTCACTGAAGCTTTCTTT
. TRBJ1-6 TRBV5-1 . CASSLVGGRYNSPLHF TGCGCCAGCAGCTTGGTGGGTGGACGTTATAATTCACCCCTCCACTTT
. TRBJ1-1 TRBV2 . CASGPGVGTEAFF TGTGCCAGCGGGCCGGGGGTAGGCACTGAAGCTTTCTTT
TRBD1 TRBJ1-2 TRBV29-1 . CSVENWDSPRSGYTF TGCAGCGTTGAAAATTGGGACAGTCCCCGGTCTGGCTACACCTTC
. TRBJ2-7 TRBV18 . CASSPGVEGLGSYEQYF TGTGCCAGCTCACCTGGAGTTGAAGGGCTCGGCTCCTACGAGCAGTACTTC
TRBD1 TRBJ2-7 TRBV11-3 . CASSSGTGGYEQYF TGTGCCAGCAGTTCCGGGACAGGGGGCTACGAGCAGTACTTC
. TRBJ2-5 TRBV7-9 . CAGDSLQETQYF TGTGCCGGAGACAGCCTTCAAGAGACCCAGTACTTC
TRBD1 TRBJ2-5 TRBV19 . CASSSPGQYQETQYF TGTGCCAGTAGTTCCCCGGGACAGTACCAAGAGACCCAGTACTTC
. TRBJ2-7 TRBV4-1 . CASSQEAGPQYF TGCGCCAGCAGCCAAGAGGCGGGTCCTCAGTACTTC
. TRBJ2-2 TRBV6-4 . CASSDSSTANTGELFF TGTGCCAGCAGTGATAGCAGCACAGCGAACACCGGGGAGCTGTTTTTT
. TRBJ1-4 TRBV9 . CASSPGGVANEKLFF TGTGCCAGCAGCCCAGGAGGGGTAGCTAATGAAAAACTGTTTTTT
. TRBJ1-2 TRBV7-9 . CASSLPVDYGYTF TGTGCCAGCAGCCTGCCGGTGGACTATGGCTACACCTTC
TRBD2 TRBJ2-5 TRBV19 . CASSILAGDQETQYF TGTGCCAGTAGTATTCTAGCGGGGGATCAAGAGACCCAGTACTTC
. TRBJ1-1 TRBV25-1 . CASSDVGLTNTEAFF TGTGCCAGCAGTGACGTCGGACTTACGAACACTGAAGCTTTCTTT
. TRBJ2-1 TRBV7-3 once CASSLGGGNNEQFF TGTGCCAGCAGCTTAGGTGGCGGGAACAATGAGCAGTTCTTC
. TRBJ1-1 TRBV2 few CASSGGDTGTEAFF TGTGCCAGCAGCGGGGGGGACACCGGCACTGAAGCTTTCTTT
. TRBJ2-1 TRBV5-5 . CASSLFTSTNEQFF TGTGCCAGCAGCTTGTTCACTAGCACCAATGAGCAGTTCTTC
TRBD2 TRBJ2-7 TRBV27 . CASSPLAGGYTYEQYF TGTGCCAGCAGTCCCCTAGCGGGGGGGTATACCTACGAGCAGTACTTC
. TRBJ2-2 TRBV5-4 . CASSLGSSGELFF TGTGCCAGCAGCCTGGGTTCTAGCGGGGAGCTGTTTTTT